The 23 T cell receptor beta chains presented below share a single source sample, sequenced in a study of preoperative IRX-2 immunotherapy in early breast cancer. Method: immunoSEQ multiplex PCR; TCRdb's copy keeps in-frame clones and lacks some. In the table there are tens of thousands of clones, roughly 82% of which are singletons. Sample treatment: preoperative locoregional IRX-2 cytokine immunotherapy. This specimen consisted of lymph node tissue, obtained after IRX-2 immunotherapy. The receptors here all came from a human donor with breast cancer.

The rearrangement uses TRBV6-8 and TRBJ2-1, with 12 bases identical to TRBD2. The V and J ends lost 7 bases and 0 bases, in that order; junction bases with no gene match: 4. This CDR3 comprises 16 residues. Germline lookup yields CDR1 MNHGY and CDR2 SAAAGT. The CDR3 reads CASTTSGGSSYNEQFF. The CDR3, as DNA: TGTGCCAGCACGACTAGCGGGGGAAGCTCCTACAATGAGCAGTTCTTC.

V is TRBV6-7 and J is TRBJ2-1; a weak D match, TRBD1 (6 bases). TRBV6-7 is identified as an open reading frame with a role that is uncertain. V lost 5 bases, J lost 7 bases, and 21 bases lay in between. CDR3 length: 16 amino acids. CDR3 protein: CASSRPRGPEENEQFF. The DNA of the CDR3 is TGTGCCAGCAGTAGGCCCAGGGGACCTGAGGAGAATGAGCAGTTCTTC.

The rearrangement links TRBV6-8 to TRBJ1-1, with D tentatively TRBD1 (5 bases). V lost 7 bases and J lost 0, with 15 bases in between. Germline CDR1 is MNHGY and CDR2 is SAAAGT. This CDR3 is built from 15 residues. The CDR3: CASTKRGAMNTEAFF. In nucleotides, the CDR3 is TGTGCCAGCACCAAACGTGGGGCAATGAACACTGAAGCTTTCTTT.

Here the CDR3 DNA reads TGTGCCAGCAGTTCGGGACAGTATGCAACTAATGAAAAACTGTTTTTT. Translation: CASSSGQYATNEKLFF. The chain combines TRBV28 with TRBJ1-4; 7 positions match TRBD1. This CDR3 region has 16 residues. Germline assignment: CDR1 MDHEN and CDR2 SYDVKM. V shed 4 bases and J 0 bases; nucleotides not matched to a gene: 5.

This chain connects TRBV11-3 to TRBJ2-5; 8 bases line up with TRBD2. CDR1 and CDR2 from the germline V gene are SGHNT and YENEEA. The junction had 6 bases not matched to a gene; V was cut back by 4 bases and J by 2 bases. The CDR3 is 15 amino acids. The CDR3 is CASSSQAGVQETQYF. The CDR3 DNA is TGTGCCAGCAGCTCACAAGCGGGGGTGCAAGAGACCCAGTACTTC.

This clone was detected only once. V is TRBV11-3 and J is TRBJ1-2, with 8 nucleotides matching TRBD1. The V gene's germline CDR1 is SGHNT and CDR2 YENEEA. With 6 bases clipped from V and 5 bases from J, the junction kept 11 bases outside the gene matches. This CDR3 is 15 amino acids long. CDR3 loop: CASRTGQGLGYGYTF. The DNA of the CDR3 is TGTGCCAGCAGGACTGGACAGGGCTTAGGATATGGCTACACCTTC.

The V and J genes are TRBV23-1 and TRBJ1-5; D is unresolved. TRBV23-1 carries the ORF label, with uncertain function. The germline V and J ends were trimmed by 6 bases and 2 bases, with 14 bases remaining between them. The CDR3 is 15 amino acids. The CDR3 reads CASSQGRVGNQPQHF. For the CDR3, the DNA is TGCGCCAGCAGCCAAGGTAGGGTCGGCAATCAGCCCCAGCATTTT.

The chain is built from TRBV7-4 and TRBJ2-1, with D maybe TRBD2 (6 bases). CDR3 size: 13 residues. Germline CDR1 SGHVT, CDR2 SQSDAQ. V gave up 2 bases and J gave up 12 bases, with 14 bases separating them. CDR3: CASSLRRAGLQFF. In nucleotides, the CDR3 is TGTGCCAGCAGCTTAAGGAGGGCGGGACTGCAGTTCTTC.

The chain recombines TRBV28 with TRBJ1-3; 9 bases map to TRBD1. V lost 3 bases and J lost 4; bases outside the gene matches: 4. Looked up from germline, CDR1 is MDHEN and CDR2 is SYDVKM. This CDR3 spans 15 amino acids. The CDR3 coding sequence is TGTGCCAGCAGTTTCCAGGGGACAGGGGGAAACACCATATATTTT. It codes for CASSFQGTGGNTIYF.

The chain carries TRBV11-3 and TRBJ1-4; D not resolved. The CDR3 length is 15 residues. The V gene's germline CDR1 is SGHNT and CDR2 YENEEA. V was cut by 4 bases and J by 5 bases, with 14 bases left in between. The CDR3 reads CASSSEARRNEKLFF. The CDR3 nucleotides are TGTGCCAGCAGCTCTGAAGCCCGACGGAATGAAAAACTGTTTTTT.

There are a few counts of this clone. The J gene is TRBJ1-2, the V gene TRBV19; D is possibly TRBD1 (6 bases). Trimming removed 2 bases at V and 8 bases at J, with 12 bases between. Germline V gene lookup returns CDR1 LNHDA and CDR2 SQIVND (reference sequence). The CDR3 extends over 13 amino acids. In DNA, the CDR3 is TGTGCCAGTAGTATACCAGGGGCCGGAGGCTACACCTTC. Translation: CASSIPGAGGYTF.

Written as DNA, the CDR3 is TGTGCCAGCAGCCTTCGGGGTTTTAACTATGGCTACACCTTC. It is translated as CASSLRGFNYGYTF. V and J are TRBV11-3 and TRBJ1-2; D ambiguous. Germline lookup yields CDR1 SGHNT and CDR2 YENEEA. The CDR3 has 14 amino acids. Trimming cost V 5 bases and J 1 base, with 11 bases left between them.

The CDR3 loop reads CASSTRWVVGSYTF. The CDR3 bases are TGTGCCAGTAGTACCAGATGGGTCGTCGGGAGCTACACCTTC. The V and J genes are TRBV19 and TRBJ1-2, with unresolved D. CDR1 and CDR2 from the germline V gene are LNHDA and SQIVND (reference sequence). This CDR3 has 14 residues. V was trimmed by 4 bases and J by 9 bases, leaving 18 bases between them.

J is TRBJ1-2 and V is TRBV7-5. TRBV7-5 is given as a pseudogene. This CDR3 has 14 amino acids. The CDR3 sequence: CASSQLGRAMDYTF. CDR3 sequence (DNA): TGTGCCAGCAGCCAACTGGGACGGGCTATGGACTACACCTTC.

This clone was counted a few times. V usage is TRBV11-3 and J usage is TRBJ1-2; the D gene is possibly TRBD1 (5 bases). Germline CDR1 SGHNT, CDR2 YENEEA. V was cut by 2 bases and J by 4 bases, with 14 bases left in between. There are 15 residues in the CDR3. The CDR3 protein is CASSLQGGVSYGYTF. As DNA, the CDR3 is TGTGCCAGCAGCTTACAGGGAGGGGTCAGCTATGGCTACACCTTC.

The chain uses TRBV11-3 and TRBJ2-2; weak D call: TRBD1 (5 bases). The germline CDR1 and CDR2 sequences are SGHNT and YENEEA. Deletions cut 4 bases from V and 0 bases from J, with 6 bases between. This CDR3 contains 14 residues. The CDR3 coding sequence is TGTGCCAGCAGCTCAGGGACGAACACCGGGGAGCTGTTTTTT. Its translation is CASSSGTNTGELFF.

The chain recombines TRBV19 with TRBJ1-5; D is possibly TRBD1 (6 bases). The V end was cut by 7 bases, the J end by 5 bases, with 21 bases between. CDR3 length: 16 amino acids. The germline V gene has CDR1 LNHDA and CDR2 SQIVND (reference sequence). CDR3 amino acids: CASTTWGTGRHQPQHF. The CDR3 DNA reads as TGTGCCAGTACCACCTGGGGCACAGGGCGCCATCAGCCCCAGCATTTT.

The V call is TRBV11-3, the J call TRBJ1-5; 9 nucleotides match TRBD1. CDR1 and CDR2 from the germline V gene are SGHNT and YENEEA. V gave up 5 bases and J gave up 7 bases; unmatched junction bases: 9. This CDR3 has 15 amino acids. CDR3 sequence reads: CASSVRDREGQPQHF. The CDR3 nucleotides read TGTGCCAGCAGCGTCCGGGACAGGGAGGGACAGCCCCAGCATTTT.

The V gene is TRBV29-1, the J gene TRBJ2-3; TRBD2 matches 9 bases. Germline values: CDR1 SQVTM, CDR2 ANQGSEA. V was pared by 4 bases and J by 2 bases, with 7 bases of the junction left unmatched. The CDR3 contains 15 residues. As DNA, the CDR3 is TGCAGCGTTGCTCTGACTAGCGGTTACACAGATACGCAGTATTTT. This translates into CSVALTSGYTDTQYF.

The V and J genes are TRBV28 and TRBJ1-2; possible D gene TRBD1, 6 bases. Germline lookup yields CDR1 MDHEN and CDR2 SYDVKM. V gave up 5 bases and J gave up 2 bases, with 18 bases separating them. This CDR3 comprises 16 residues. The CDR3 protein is CASSLSGGGGNYGYTF. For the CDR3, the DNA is TGTGCCAGCAGTCTTTCTGGCGGGGGCGGGAACTATGGCTACACCTTC.

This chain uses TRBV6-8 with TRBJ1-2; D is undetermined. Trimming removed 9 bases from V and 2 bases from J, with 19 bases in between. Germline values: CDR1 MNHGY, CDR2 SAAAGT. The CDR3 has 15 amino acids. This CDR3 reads CASSGRSEGNYGYTF. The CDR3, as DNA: TGTGCCAGTAGTGGACGCAGCGAAGGAAACTATGGCTACACCTTC.

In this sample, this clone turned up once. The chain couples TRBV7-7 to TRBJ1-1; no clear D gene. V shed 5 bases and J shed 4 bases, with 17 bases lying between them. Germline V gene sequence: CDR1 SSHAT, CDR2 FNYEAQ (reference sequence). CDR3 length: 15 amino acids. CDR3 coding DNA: TGTGCCAGCAGCCTAAGGGTAAACCTGGGCACTGAAGCTTTCTTT. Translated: CASSLRVNLGTEAFF.

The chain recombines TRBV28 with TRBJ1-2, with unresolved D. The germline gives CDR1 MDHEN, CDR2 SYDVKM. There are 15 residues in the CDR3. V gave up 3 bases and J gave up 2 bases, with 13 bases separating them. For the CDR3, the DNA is TGTGCCAGCAGTTTCCCCCGACGGGAAAACTATGGCTACACCTTC. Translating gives CASSFPRRENYGYTF.